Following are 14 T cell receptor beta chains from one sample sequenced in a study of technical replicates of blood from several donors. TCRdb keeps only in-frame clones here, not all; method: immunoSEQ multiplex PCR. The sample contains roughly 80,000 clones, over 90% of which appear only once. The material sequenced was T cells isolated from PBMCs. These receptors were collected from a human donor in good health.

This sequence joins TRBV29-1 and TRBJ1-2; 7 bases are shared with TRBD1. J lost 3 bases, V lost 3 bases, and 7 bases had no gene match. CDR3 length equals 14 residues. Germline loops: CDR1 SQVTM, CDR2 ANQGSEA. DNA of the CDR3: TGCAGCGTTGAGCTAACAGGGGTGCACTATGGCTACACCTTC. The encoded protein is CSVELTGVHYGYTF.

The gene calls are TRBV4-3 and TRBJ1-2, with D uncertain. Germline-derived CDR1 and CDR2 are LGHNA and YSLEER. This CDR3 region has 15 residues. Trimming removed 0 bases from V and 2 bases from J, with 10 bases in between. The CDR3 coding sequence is TGCGCCAGCAGCCAAGATCCGTCAGTCAACTATGGCTACACCTTC. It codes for CASSQDPSVNYGYTF.

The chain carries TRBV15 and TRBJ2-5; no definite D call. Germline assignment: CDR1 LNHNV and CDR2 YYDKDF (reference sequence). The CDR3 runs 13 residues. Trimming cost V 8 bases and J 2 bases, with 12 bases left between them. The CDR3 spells CATGRGPQETQYF. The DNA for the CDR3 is TGTGCCACCGGCCGTGGCCCGCAAGAGACCCAGTACTTC.

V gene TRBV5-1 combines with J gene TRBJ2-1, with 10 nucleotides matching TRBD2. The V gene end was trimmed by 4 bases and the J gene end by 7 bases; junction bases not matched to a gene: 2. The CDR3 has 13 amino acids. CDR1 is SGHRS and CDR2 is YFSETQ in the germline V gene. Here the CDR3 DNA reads TGCGCCAGCAGCAGGACTAGCGGAAATGAGCAGTTCTTC. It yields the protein CASSRTSGNEQFF.

The CDR3 spells CAWSRTDTDTQYF. Written as DNA, the CDR3 is TGTGCCTGGAGTCGGACAGACACAGATACGCAGTATTTT. The gene calls are TRBV30 and TRBJ2-3, with D possibly matching TRBD1 (6 bases). CDR1 and CDR2 (germline): GTSNPN, SVGIG (reference sequence). V gave up 2 bases and J gave up 2 bases, with 8 bases separating them. The CDR3 has 13 residues.

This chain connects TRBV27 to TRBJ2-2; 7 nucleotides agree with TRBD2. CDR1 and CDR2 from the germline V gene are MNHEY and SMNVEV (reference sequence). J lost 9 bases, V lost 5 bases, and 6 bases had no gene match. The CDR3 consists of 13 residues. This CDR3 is CASSASSGRELFF. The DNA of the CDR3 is TGTGCCAGCAGTGCCTCTAGCGGCCGGGAGCTGTTTTTT.

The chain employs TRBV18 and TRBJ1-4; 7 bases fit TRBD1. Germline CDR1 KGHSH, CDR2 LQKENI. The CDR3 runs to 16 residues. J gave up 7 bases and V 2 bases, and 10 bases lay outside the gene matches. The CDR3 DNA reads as TGTGCCAGCTCACCAAATACACCGCAGGGGGGTGAAAAACTGTTTTTT. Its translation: CASSPNTPQGGEKLFF.

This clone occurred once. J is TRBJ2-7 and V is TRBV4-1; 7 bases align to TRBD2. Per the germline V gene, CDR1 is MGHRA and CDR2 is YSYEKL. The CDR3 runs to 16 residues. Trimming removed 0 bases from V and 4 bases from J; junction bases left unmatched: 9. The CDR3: CASSQERERVGYEQYF. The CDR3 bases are TGCGCCAGCAGCCAAGAGCGGGAGAGGGTAGGTTACGAGCAGTACTTC.

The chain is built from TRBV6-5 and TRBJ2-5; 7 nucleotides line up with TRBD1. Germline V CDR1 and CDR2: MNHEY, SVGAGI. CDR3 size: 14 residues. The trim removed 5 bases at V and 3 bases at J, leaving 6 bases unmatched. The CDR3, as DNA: TGTGCCAGCAGTCCACAACAGGGGAAAGAGACCCAGTACTTC. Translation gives CASSPQQGKETQYF.

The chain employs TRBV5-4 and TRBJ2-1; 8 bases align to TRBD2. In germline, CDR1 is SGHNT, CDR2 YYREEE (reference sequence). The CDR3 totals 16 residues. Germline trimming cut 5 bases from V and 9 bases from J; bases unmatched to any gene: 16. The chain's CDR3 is CASRPSGRSRNFEQFF. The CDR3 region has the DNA TGTGCCAGCAGGCCTAGCGGGCGCTCCCGGAATTTTGAGCAGTTCTTC.

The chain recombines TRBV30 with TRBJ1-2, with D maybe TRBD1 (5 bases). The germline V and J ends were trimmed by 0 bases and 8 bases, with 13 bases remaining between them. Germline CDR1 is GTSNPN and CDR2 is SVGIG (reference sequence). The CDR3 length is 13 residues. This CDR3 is CAWSVPGVRGYTF. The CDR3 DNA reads TGTGCCTGGAGTGTTCCGGGGGTGAGAGGCTACACCTTC.

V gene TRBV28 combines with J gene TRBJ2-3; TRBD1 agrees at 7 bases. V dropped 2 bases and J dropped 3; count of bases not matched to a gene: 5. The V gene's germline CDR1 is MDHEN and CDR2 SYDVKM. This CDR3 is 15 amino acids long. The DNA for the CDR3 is TGTGCCAGCAGTTTACCAGGGGGTAGGACAGATACGCAGTATTTT. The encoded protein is CASSLPGGRTDTQYF.

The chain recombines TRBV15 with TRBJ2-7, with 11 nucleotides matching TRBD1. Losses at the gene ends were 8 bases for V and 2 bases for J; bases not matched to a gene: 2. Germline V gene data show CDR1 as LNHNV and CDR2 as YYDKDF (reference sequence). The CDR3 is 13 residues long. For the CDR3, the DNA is TGTGCCACCGGACAGGGGGCAGCCTACGAGCAGTACTTC. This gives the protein CATGQGAAYEQYF.

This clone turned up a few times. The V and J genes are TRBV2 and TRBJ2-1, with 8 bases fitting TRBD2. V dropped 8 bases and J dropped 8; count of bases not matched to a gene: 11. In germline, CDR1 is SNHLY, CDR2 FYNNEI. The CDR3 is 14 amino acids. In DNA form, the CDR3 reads TGTGCCAGCCTCCCGGGACTAGGCATTTATGAGCAGTTCTTC. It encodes CASLPGLGIYEQFF.